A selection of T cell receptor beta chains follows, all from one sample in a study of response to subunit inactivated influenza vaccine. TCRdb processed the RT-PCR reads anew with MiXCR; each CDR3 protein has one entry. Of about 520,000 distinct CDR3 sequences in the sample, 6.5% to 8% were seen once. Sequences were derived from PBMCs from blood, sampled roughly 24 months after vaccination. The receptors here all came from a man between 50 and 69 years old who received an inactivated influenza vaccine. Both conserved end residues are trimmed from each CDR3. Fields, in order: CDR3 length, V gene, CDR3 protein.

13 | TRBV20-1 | SARPLAGDPYEQY
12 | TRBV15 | ATSRDRRDSPLH
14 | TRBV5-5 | ASSWGTGVNSQPQH
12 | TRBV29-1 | SVATGNSNQPQH
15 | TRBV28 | ASSSGQGVFSNQPQH
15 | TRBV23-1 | ASSQSVYGARRQPQH
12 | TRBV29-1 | SVARLAGKPEQF
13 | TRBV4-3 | ASSQDQGISYEQY
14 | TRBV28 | ASSLFASGTYNEQF
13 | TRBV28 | ASSFSRAGANEQF
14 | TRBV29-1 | SVEDLAGYSGNTIY
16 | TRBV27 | ASSSPGGIRGAKNIQY
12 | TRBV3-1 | ASSQTGAATEAF
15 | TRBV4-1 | ASSQDGTSGGTDTQY
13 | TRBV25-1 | ASSESSGYDNEQF
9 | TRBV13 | ASSRTREAF
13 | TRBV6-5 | ASSSGGHSNQPQH
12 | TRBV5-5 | ASSLFDRSGEAF
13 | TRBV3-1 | ASSPSEVINSPLH
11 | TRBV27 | ASSFIGGGEAF
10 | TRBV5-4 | ASSLPDRAQY
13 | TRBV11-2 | ASSLGGHGIYGYT
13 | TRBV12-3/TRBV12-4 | ASSSGTGRSNTQY
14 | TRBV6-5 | ASSYRRDYPTYEQY
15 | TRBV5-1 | ASSLGLAGQSYNEQF
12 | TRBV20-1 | SARTGTGREKLF
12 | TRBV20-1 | SAPQDWAQGAQH
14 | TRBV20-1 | SASSFSGLGYDEQF
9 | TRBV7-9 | ASSGRDTQY
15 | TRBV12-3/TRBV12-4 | ASSPRTGGANTGELF
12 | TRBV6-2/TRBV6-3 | ASSYVGLDNEQF
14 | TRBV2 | ASTTSGTFFTDTQY
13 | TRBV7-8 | ASSLIIAGTETQY
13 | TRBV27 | ASSPIPSDTGELF
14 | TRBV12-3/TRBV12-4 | ASSLPGQGFESPLH
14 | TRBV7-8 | ASSLAQGVGTDTQY
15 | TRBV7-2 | ASSSGLTSGALHTQY
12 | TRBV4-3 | ASSPTRTSGSLF
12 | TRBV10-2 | ASNSGTGANEQF
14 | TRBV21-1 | ASSKETRMGNQPQH
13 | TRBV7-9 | ASSLIQGADAGYT
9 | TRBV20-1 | SARDTGEQY
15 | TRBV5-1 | ASSLEGWTGGTNTQY
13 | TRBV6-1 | ASSPSGGLWDEQF
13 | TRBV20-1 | SARGGSSLSDTQY
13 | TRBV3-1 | ASSQKPARQETQY
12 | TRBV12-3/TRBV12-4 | ASSAGQDSYEQY